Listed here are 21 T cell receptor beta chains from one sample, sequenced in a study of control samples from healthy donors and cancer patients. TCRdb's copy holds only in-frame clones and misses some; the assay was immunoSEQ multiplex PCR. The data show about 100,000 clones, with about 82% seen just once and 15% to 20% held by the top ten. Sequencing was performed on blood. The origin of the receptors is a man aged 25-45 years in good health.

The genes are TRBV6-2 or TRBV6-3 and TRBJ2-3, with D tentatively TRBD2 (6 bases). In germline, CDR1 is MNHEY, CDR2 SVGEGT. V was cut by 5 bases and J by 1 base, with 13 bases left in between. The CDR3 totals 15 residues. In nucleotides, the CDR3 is TGTGCCAGCAGTGGGGTGGAGGGACGCACAGATACGCAGTATTTT. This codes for CASSGVEGRTDTQYF.

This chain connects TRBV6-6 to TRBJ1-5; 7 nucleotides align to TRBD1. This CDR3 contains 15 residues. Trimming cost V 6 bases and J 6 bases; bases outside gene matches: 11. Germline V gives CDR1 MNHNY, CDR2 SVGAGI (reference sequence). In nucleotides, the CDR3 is TGTGCCAGCAGCTTTGGACAGGTAGGATCTCAGCCCCAGCATTTT. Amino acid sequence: CASSFGQVGSQPQHF.

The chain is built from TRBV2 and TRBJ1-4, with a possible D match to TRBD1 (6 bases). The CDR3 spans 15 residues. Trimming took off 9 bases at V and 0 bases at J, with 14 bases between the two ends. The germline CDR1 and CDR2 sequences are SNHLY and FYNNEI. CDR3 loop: CASLTGPATNEKLFF. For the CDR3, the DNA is TGTGCCAGTCTGACAGGCCCCGCAACTAATGAAAAACTGTTTTTT.

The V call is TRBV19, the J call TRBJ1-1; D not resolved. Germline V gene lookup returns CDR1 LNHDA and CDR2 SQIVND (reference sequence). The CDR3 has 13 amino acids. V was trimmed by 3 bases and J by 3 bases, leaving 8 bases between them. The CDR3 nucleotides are TGTGCCAGTAGTATTTACGGGGACACTGAAGCTTTCTTT. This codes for CASSIYGDTEAFF.

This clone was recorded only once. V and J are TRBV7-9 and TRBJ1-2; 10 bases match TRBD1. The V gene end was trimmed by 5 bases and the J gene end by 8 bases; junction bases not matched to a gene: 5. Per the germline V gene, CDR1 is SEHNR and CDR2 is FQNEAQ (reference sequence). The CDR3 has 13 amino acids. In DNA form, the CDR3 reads TGTGCCAGCAGCCAGGGACAGGGGAAGGGCTACACCTTC. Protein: CASSQGQGKGYTF.

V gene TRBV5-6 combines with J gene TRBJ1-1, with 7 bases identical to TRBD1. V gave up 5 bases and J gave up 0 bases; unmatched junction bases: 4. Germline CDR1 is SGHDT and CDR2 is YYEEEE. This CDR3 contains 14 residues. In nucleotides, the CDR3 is TGTGCCAGCAGAATGACAGGGCTGAACACTGAAGCTTTCTTT. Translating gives CASRMTGLNTEAFF.

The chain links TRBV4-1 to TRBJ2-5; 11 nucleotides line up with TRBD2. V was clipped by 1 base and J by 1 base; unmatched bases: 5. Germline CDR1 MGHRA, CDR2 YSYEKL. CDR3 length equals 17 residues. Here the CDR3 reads CASSQVRLAGSQETQYF. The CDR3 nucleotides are TGCGCCAGCAGCCAAGTGAGACTAGCGGGGTCCCAAGAGACCCAGTACTTC.

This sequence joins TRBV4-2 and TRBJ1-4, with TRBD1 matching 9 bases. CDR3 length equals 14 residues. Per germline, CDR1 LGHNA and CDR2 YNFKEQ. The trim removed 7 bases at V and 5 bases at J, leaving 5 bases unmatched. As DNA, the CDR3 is TGTGCCAGCATCGGAGGACAGGGGAATGAAAAACTGTTTTTT. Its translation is CASIGGQGNEKLFF.

The CDR3 DNA follows: TGTGCCAGCAGCTTGGTAGAGACCCAGTACTTC. This encodes CASSLVETQYF. The J gene is TRBJ2-5, the V gene TRBV5-6; D call uncertain. Trimming took 0 bases from V and 4 from J, leaving 1 base between them. Germline-derived CDR1 and CDR2 are SGHDT and YYEEEE. The CDR3 loop spans 11 amino acids.

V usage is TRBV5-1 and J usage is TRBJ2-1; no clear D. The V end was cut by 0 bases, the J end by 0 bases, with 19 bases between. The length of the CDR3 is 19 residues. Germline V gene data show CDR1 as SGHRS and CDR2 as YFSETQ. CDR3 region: CASSLALGVSSSSYNEQFF. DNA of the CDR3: TGCGCCAGCAGCTTGGCCCTCGGAGTCTCCAGCAGCTCCTACAATGAGCAGTTCTTC.

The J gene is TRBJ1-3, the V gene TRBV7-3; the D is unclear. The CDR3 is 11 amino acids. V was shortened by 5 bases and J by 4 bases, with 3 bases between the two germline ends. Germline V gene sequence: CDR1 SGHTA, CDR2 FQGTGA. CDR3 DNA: TGTGCCAGCAGCAACGGAAACACCATATATTTT. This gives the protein CASSNGNTIYF.

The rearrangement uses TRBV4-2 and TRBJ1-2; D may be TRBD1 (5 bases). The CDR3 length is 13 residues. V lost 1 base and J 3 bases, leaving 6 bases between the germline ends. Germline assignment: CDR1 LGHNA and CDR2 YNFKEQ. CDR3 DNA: TGTGCCAGCAGCCAAGGGGGCTACTATGGCTACACCTTC. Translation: CASSQGGYYGYTF.

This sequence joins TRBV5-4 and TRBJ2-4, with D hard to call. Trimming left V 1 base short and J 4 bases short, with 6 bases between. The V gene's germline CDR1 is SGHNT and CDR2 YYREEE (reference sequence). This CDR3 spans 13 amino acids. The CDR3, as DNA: TGTGCCAGCAGCTTGATTCAGAAAAACATTCAGTACTTC. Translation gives CASSLIQKNIQYF.

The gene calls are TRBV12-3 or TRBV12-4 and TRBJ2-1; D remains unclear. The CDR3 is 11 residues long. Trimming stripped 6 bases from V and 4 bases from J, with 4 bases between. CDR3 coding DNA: TGTGCCAGCAGGGAATACAATGAGCAGTTCTTC. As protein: CASREYNEQFF.

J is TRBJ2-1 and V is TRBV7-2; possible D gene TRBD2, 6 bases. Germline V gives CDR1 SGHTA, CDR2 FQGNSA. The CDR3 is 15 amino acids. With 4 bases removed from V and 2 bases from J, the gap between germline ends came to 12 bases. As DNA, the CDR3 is TGTGCCAGCAGCTCCGCCGGGGGTACCTACAATGAGCAGTTCTTC. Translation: CASSSAGGTYNEQFF. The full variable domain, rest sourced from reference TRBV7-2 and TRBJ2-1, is GAGVSQSPSNKVTEKGKDVELRCDPISGHTALYWYRQSLGQGLEFLIYFQGNSAPDKSGLPSDRFSAERTGGSVSTLTIQRTQQEDSAVYLCASSSAGGTYNEQFFGPGTRLTVL.

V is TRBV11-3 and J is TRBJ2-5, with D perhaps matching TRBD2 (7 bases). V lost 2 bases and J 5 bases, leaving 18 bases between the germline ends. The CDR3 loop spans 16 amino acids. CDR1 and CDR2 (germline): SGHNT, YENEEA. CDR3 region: CASSLSSGGSWETQYF. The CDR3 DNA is TGTGCCAGCAGCTTAAGTTCGGGGGGCAGTTGGGAGACCCAGTACTTC.

The chain's CDR3 is CATSDSGGLWGYTF. In DNA, the CDR3 is TGTGCCACCAGTGACTCAGGGGGTCTATGGGGCTACACCTTC. The V gene is TRBV24-1, the J gene TRBJ1-2, with 7 bases fitting TRBD1. Germline lookup yields CDR1 KGHDR and CDR2 SFDVKD. V was pared by 4 bases and J by 8 bases, with 9 bases of the junction left unmatched. The CDR3 spans 14 residues.

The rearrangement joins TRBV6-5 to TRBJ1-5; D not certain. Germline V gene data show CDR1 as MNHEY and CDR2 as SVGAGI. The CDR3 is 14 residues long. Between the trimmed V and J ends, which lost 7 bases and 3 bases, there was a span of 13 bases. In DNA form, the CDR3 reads TGTGCCAGCACCGCGGACGGTAACAATCAGCCCCAGCATTTT. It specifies CASTADGNNQPQHF.

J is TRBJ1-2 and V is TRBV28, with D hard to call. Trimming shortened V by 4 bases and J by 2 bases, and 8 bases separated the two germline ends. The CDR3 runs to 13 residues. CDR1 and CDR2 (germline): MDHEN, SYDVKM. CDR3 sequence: CASSSSGNYGYTF. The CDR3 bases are TGTGCCAGCAGTTCCTCCGGGAACTATGGCTACACCTTC.

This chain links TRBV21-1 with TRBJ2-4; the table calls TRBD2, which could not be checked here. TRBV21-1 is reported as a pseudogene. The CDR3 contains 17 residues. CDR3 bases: TGTGCCACCTCCTGGTGGAGTAGTCTGTTAGCCAAAAACATTCAGTACTTC. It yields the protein CATSWWSSLLAKNIQYF.

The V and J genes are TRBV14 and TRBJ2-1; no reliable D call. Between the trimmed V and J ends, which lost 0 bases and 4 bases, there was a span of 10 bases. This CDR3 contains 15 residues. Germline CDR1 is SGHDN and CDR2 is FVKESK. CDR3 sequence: CASSQDRTYYNEQFF. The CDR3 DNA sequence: TGTGCCAGCAGCCAAGATAGGACCTATTACAATGAGCAGTTCTTC.